The source of this T cell receptor (beta chain) is a study of shared clonotypes between healthy human individuals (dated by TCRdb to about 2020). With regard to the full study: A few men and a couple of women, aged 18 to 49 years, made up the cohort. To increase sequencing depth and limit assay-specific biases, different laboratories used diverse techniques to prepare libraries and sequence TCR repertoires. For each donor, three plates each were used for CD4 naive and CD4 memory, two plates were used for CD8 naive, and one plate was used for CD8 memory. Each donor's leukapheresis produced roughly between roughly 0.9 and 8.9 billion PBMCs. The study deeply sequenced blood TCR repertoires of about 5 healthy adults to estimate repertoire size and the extent of clonotype sharing between individuals.

Donors were healthy HIV-negative adults with no recently reported acute infections or vaccinations. Every donor was a Caucasian adult living in Nashville, Tennessee, USA. CD4+ T cells were enriched by magnetic negative selection, after which naive cells were positively selected on CD45RA and the negative fraction was taken as the memory subset. After blood collection by leukapheresis, PBMCs were isolated using Ficoll-Histopaque density gradient centrifugation and then cryopreserved in the vapor phase of liquid nitrogen. Purity and quantity of every magnetically sorted T cell population were checked by analytical flow cytometry. Each sorted fraction had its genomic DNA isolated and then quantified by UV absorbance on a Nanodrop 2000c. Trimming removed 0 bases from V and 5 bases from J, leaving 10 bases between the germline ends. Taken from cysteine to phenylalanine, the CDR3 has 14 residues. Only the CDR3 region is kept as DNA, spanning 42 bases read in frame from base 1. The germline V gene provides CDR1 SGHTA and CDR2 FQGTGA.

Results the study describes overall, beyond this receptor: Compared with non-shared clonotypes, clonotypes shared by all four sorted-subset donors had higher generation probabilities. Sampling was restricted to blood, and TCR repertoires in tissue are likely to differ from TCR repertoires in blood. Incomplete sequencing was indicated by rarefaction of sorted-subset datasets, despite the large sequencing depth. About 5% of naive CD4, more than 3% of naive CD8, approximately 2.2% of memory CD4, and approximately 0.4% of memory CD8 clonotypes were shared across a few donors. Naive subsets generally had larger estimated clonotype richness than memory subsets. Based on pairwise subsampling, the degree of clonotype sharing among donors was expected to be affected by sequencing depth. Because the study included only a small number of donors, the genetic and exposure-history diversity represented was limited.

Concerning this clone itself: Its antigen remains undetermined. No base qualities exist here, and no much larger clone lies one base off it.

Using the deep immunoSEQ assay, multiplex PCR amplified TCR CDR3 regions from genomic DNA. Genomic DNA extracted from each cell subset was distributed evenly over all wells of several immunoSEQ 96-well plates, and each plate served as one replicate. For sorted subsets, each replicate PCR was loaded with approximately 0.2 ug genomic DNA, equivalent to 25,000 to 35,000 T cell genomes. Purified libraries were quantified with a Qubit 3.0 fluorometer, sized on a Bioanalyzer 2100, and re-quantified with the KAPA Library Quantification kit. Each immunoSEQ 96-well plate was sequenced on its own single-read 150-cycle Illumina NextSeq 550 flow cell. As for how the authors treated the data: Because the immunoSEQ output included only junctional sequences and no quality scores, the filtering could not be the same as the filtering used for full-length reads. Sequences were annotated with PyIR, a Python wrapper for IgBLAST v1.9, using IMGT germline references to assign V/J genes and CDR3. Any read was removed if the V/J assignment was weak (E-value above 1e-6), the CDR3 was missing, or the read contained stop codons, out-of-frame junctions, or ambiguous translated residues. V3J clonotypes were defined as sequences sharing the same inferred V gene, J gene, and CDR3 amino acid sequence. Percentage overlap between repertoires was computed as shared unique clonotypes divided by the size of the smaller repertoire. Richness of each repertoire was evaluated using RTK rarefaction, the Chao1 estimator, and Recon v2.1 estimates of unobserved clonotypes. Generation probabilities for all TCRbeta clonotypes obtained by the gDNA method from a handful of donors were computed using OLGA. The immuneACCESS repertoire file appears here via TCRdb, limited to in-frame rearrangements. These files lack a portion of the clones; in checked studies, under half of the deficit traces to unresolved V genes, and the cause of the others is not known. The V and J calls and the clone size are those of that table, but D and trimming were determined from the DNA. The sample table lists under 600,000 clones, approximately 95% of them with a count of one. The ten largest clones represent about 0.067% of the sample.

This receptor was identified in a woman aged 25 to 45 in good health. The chain was built from TRBV7-3 and TRBJ2-5; the D segment could be TRBD2, given 6 matching bases. The specimen sequenced was naive CD4+ T cells sorted from blood. The cell subset or site label, as the study defines it: CD45RA+ positively selected. This receptor has the CDR3 CASSLTGGGETQYF. The DNA is TGTGCCAGCAGCTTAACTGGTGGGGGGGAGACCCAGTACTTC.